Following are 28 T cell receptor beta chains from one sample sequenced in a study of cytomegalovirus exposure and HLA in healthy donors. The PCR contained 60 Vbeta and 13 Jbeta primers. Here immunoSEQ multiplex PCR was the method, and the copy in TCRdb shows in-frame clones only, minus some. The table records about 180,000 clones, under 80% of them present only once. Specimen: PBMCs. The receptors were gathered from a woman aged 30 to 39 in good health and CMV-seropositive.

The rearrangement links TRBV6-6 to TRBJ2-7; 7 bases agree with TRBD2. Germline V gene lookup returns CDR1 MNHNY and CDR2 SVGAGI (reference sequence). This CDR3 region has 15 residues. V shed 5 bases and J 2 bases; nucleotides not matched to a gene: 9. For the CDR3, the DNA is TGTGCCAGCAGTAGTCTAGCGGCCGCTACCTACGAGCAGTACTTC. Encoded protein: CASSSLAAATYEQYF.

V usage is TRBV13 and J usage is TRBJ2-5, with D possibly TRBD1 on 6 matching bases. The CDR3 is 16 residues long. Germline-derived CDR1 and CDR2 are PRHDT and FYEKMQ (reference sequence). Trimming took off 4 bases at V and 1 base at J, with 16 bases between the two ends. This chain's CDR3 is CASSSYRVGAQETQYF. As DNA, the CDR3 is TGTGCCAGCAGCTCATACAGGGTTGGGGCCCAAGAGACCCAGTACTTC.

There are a few counts of this clone. The genes are TRBV7-2 and TRBJ2-1, with D possibly matching TRBD2 (6 bases). Between the trimmed V and J ends, which lost 2 bases and 4 bases, there was a span of 12 bases. This CDR3 has 15 amino acids. Germline V CDR1 and CDR2: SGHTA, FQGNSA. The CDR3 coding sequence is TGTGCCAGCAGCTTACCCGGGACTTCATACAATGAGCAGTTCTTC. It codes for CASSLPGTSYNEQFF. Full variable domain (remainder filled in from reference TRBV7-2 and TRBJ2-1): GAGVSQSPSNKVTEKGKDVELRCDPISGHTALYWYRQSLGQGLEFLIYFQGNSAPDKSGLPSDRFSAERTGGSVSTLTIQRTQQEDSAVYLCASSLPGTSYNEQFFGPGTRLTVL.

The chain has TRBV5-1 and TRBJ1-3; D uncertain. The V and J ends lost 1 base and 2 bases respectively, with 13 bases between them. The CDR3 is 16 amino acids. Germline assignment: CDR1 SGHRS and CDR2 YFSETQ. The CDR3 bases are TGCGCCAGCAGCTTGCCAGGCTCCATCACTGGAAACACCATATATTTT. Translation gives CASSLPGSITGNTIYF.

This clone was seen only once. The chain combines TRBV5-1 with TRBJ2-5, with a possible D match to TRBD2 (6 bases). V shed 7 bases and J shed 4 bases, with 14 bases lying between them. This CDR3 region has 13 residues. From germline, CDR1 is SGHRS and CDR2 YFSETQ. CDR3 loop: CASFLGGRETQYF. The CDR3 DNA is TGCGCCAGCTTCCTGGGGGGACGAGAGACCCAGTACTTC. Full variable domain (outside the CDR3, taken from reference TRBV5-1 and TRBJ2-5): KAGVTQTPRYLIKTRGQQVTLSCSPISGHRSVSWYQQTPGQGLQFLFEYFSETQRNKGNFPGRFSGRQFSNSRSEMNVSTLELGDSALYLCASFLGGRETQYFGPGTRLLVL.

The CDR3 nucleotides are TGTGCCAGCAGATCTACAGGGAACACTGAAGCTTTCTTT. Translation: CASRSTGNTEAFF. J is TRBJ1-1 and V is TRBV6-5; tentative D call: TRBD1 (5 bases). The ends were cut back, 6 bases at V and 1 base at J, with 9 bases in the middle. Germline CDR1 and CDR2: MNHEY and SVGAGI. There are 13 residues in the CDR3.

The chain carries TRBV10-3 and TRBJ1-1; perhaps TRBD1 as D (6 bases). Germline CDR1 and CDR2: ENHRY and SYGVKD. Trimming pared 0 bases from V and 0 bases from J, leaving 11 bases between. This CDR3 contains 16 residues. In nucleotides, the CDR3 is TGTGCCATCAGTGAGTCGCGGACAGCCATGAACACTGAAGCTTTCTTT. Amino acid sequence: CAISESRTAMNTEAFF.

The chain combines TRBV28 with TRBJ1-5, with D uncertain. CDR1 and CDR2 (germline): MDHEN, SYDVKM. This CDR3 has 12 residues. With 6 bases removed from V and 7 bases from J, the gap between germline ends came to 10 bases. In DNA form, the CDR3 reads TGTGCCAGCAGCCCCAGGAGGCAGCCCCAGCATTTT. Translated, it gives CASSPRRQPQHF. Full variable domain (rest looked up from reference TRBV28 and TRBJ1-5): DVKVTQSSRYLVKRTGEKVFLECVQDMDHENMFWYRQDPGLGLRLIYFSYDVKMKEKGDIPEGYSVSREKKERFSLILESASTNQTSMYLCASSPRRQPQHFGDGTRLSIL.

The rearrangement joins TRBV5-1 to TRBJ2-1; TRBD2 is a possible D gene (5 bases). Germline V gives CDR1 SGHRS, CDR2 YFSETQ. V lost 4 bases and J 7 bases, leaving 24 bases between the germline ends. The CDR3 contains 17 residues. The CDR3 DNA follows: TGCGCCAGCAGCCCCCCCTCTCCGCGGAGGCCGGGGAATGAGCAGTTCTTC. It is translated as CASSPPSPRRPGNEQFF. Drawing the rest from reference TRBV5-1 and TRBJ2-1, the complete variable domain is KAGVTQTPRYLIKTRGQQVTLSCSPISGHRSVSWYQQTPGQGLQFLFEYFSETQRNKGNFPGRFSGRQFSNSRSEMNVSTLELGDSALYLCASSPPSPRRPGNEQFFGPGTRLTVL.

The chain has TRBV28 and TRBJ2-7; D gene unclear. There are 11 residues in the CDR3. V was clipped by 5 bases and J by 4 bases, with 6 bases between them. Germline V CDR1 and CDR2: MDHEN, SYDVKM. As DNA, the CDR3 is TGTGCCAGCAGTCTCCAGTACGAGCAGTACTTC. The encoded protein is CASSLQYEQYF.

This chain uses TRBV9 with TRBJ1-3; no definite D call. The CDR3 totals 15 residues. Germline V CDR1 and CDR2: SGDLS, YYNGEE. Between the trimmed V and J ends, which lost 3 bases and 13 bases, there was a span of 23 bases. The DNA of the CDR3 is TGTGCCAGCAGCGGTCACCGGGCCCCCTCCCCGGGGATATATTTT. Encoded protein: CASSGHRAPSPGIYF.

This sequence joins TRBV11-2 and TRBJ1-2; TRBD1 matches at 7 bases. Trimming removed 5 bases from V and 2 bases from J; junction bases left unmatched: 5. There are 14 residues in the CDR3. Germline-derived CDR1 and CDR2 are SGHAT and FQNNGV. The CDR3 nucleotides read TGTGCCAGCAGCCTAACAGGGGTCAACTATGGCTACACCTTC. Residues: CASSLTGVNYGYTF.

The V call is TRBV2, the J call TRBJ1-4; D perhaps matches TRBD1 (5 bases). Germline V CDR1 and CDR2: SNHLY, FYNNEI. V was shortened by 6 bases and J by 3 bases, with 11 bases between the two germline ends. This CDR3 is built from 14 residues. The CDR3 spells CASRPGLSNEKLFF. CDR3 DNA sequence: TGTGCCAGCAGGCCGGGACTGTCTAATGAAAAACTGTTTTTT.

The chain joins TRBV4-3 to TRBJ2-5; TRBD2 might be the D (5 bases). This CDR3 is 14 amino acids long. The germline CDR1 and CDR2 sequences are LGHNA and YSLEER. V was trimmed by 1 base and J by 4 bases, leaving 10 bases between them. The CDR3 spells CASSQVGGPETQYF. In DNA form, the CDR3 reads TGCGCCAGCAGCCAAGTAGGAGGCCCAGAGACCCAGTACTTC.

V is TRBV9 and J is TRBJ1-1, with D maybe TRBD1 (5 bases). From germline, CDR1 is SGDLS and CDR2 YYNGEE. Trimming took 3 bases from V and 5 from J, leaving 14 bases between them. This CDR3 has 14 amino acids. The CDR3: CASSGRGARTEAFF. The CDR3 DNA reads as TGTGCCAGCAGCGGGAGGGGCGCGAGGACTGAAGCTTTCTTT.

The chain is built from TRBV9 and TRBJ2-7; tentatively, D is TRBD1 (6 bases). The CDR3 is made up of 15 amino acids. Germline V lookup: CDR1 SGDLS, CDR2 YYNGEE. Trimming removed 0 bases at V and 1 base at J, with 11 bases between. The CDR3 DNA sequence: TGTGCCAGCAGCGTAGCAGGGGACAATTCCTACGAGCAGTACTTC. Protein product: CASSVAGDNSYEQYF.

V gene TRBV28 combines with J gene TRBJ1-5, with no clear D. Per germline, CDR1 MDHEN and CDR2 SYDVKM. The V end lost 7 bases, the J end lost 2 bases, and 15 bases lay between the germline ends. The CDR3 runs to 15 residues. In DNA, the CDR3 is TGTGCCAGCACCCGAGGGAGTTCTCGCAATCAGCCCCAGCATTTT. It codes for CASTRGSSRNQPQHF.

This chain uses TRBV15 with TRBJ1-5; D is uncertain. The germline V gene encodes CDR1 LNHNV and CDR2 YYDKDF (reference sequence). Trimming removed 1 base at V and 6 bases at J, with 10 bases between. This CDR3 comprises 14 residues. The CDR3 is CATSRGSVPQPQHF. CDR3 sequence (DNA): TGTGCCACCAGCAGAGGGTCAGTCCCTCAGCCCCAGCATTTT.

CDR3 nucleotides: TGTGCCAGCACAGGCCAAAGCTCCTACGAGCAGTACTTC. Residues: CASTGQSSYEQYF. The J gene is TRBJ2-7, the V gene TRBV2; D remains ambiguous. This CDR3 has 13 amino acids. Trimming took 7 bases from V and 0 from J, leaving 10 bases between them. Per the germline V gene, CDR1 is SNHLY and CDR2 is FYNNEI. Full variable domain (rest looked up from reference TRBV2 and TRBJ2-7): EPEVTQTPSHQVTQMGQEVILRCVPISNHLYFYWYRQILGQKVEFLVSFYNNEISEKSEIFDDQFSVERPDGSNFTLKIRSTKLEDSAMYFCASTGQSSYEQYFGPGTRLTVT.

The chain recombines TRBV19 with TRBJ2-7, with 10 bases identical to TRBD1. CDR1 is LNHDA and CDR2 is SQIVND in the germline V gene (reference sequence). This CDR3 has 14 amino acids. V lost 7 bases, J lost 3 bases, and 6 bases stayed unmatched. The CDR3 protein is CASTPGQGFYEQYF. The DNA for the CDR3 is TGTGCCAGTACCCCGGGACAGGGGTTCTACGAGCAGTACTTC.

The chain uses TRBV4-3 and TRBJ2-5; TRBD2 matches at 7 bases. CDR3 length: 13 amino acids. CDR1 is LGHNA, CDR2 YSLEER, per germline. V lost 4 bases to trimming and J lost 5 bases; unmatched junction nucleotides: 4. The CDR3 DNA is TGCGCCAGCAGCCGGGAGGGTTGGGAGACCCAGTACTTC. As protein: CASSREGWETQYF.

The chain combines TRBV6-5 with TRBJ1-5; the D is unclear. CDR3 length: 12 amino acids. Germline CDR1 reads MNHEY; CDR2 reads SVGAGI. Trimming took 5 bases from V and 7 from J, leaving 9 bases between them. The CDR3 DNA sequence: TGTGCCAGCAGTAACGGCGGACAGCCCCAGCATTTT. Translated, it gives CASSNGGQPQHF.

The genes are TRBV7-6 and TRBJ1-2; TRBD1 matches 9 bases. Germline CDR1 reads SGHVS; CDR2 reads FNYEAQ. The CDR3 sequence is 15 residues long. V lost 5 bases and J lost 7; bases outside the gene matches: 11. The CDR3 protein is CASSPGTGIGSGYTF. The CDR3 DNA sequence: TGTGCCAGCAGCCCCGGGACAGGGATTGGGAGTGGCTACACCTTC.

The chain joins TRBV9 to TRBJ2-5; TRBD2 aligns across 11 bases. Trimming cost V 4 bases and J 4 bases; bases outside gene matches: 6. The CDR3 has 15 residues. Germline assignment: CDR1 SGDLS and CDR2 YYNGEE. The CDR3 reads CASSHSGGAPETQYF. CDR3 DNA sequence: TGTGCCAGCAGCCATAGCGGGGGGGCCCCAGAGACCCAGTACTTC.

In this sample, this clone turned up once. The CDR3 DNA is TGTGCCAGCAGCTTAGGACACGGAAACACCATATATTTT. It codes for CASSLGHGNTIYF. This sequence joins TRBV7-8 and TRBJ1-3; D gene ambiguous. Germline values: CDR1 SGHVS, CDR2 FQNEAQ. V lost 1 base and J 4 bases, leaving 5 bases between the germline ends. The CDR3 totals 13 residues.

V is TRBV4-3 and J is TRBJ2-1, with 8 bases lining up with TRBD2. Germline CDR1 reads LGHNA; CDR2 reads YSLEER. The V segment lost 1 base and the J segment 0 bases; nucleotides outside the gene matches: 5. CDR3 length: 17 residues. CDR3 bases: TGCGCCAGCAGCCAAGGTAAAGCGGGGGCCTCCTACAATGAGCAGTTCTTC. Amino acids: CASSQGKAGASYNEQFF.

The chain joins TRBV11-2 to TRBJ2-1; 8 nucleotides line up with TRBD1. This CDR3 has 15 residues. J lost 8 bases, V lost 1 base, and 7 bases had no gene match. Germline lookup yields CDR1 SGHAT and CDR2 FQNNGV. The CDR3 DNA reads TGTGCCAGCAGCTTAGGGACAGGGATTTTCGATGAGCAGTTCTTC. Its protein is CASSLGTGIFDEQFF.

This clone appeared a single time. The chain combines TRBV5-1 with TRBJ2-1, with TRBD2 matching over 7 bases. The V and J ends lost 1 base and 8 bases, in that order; junction bases with no gene match: 6. The CDR3 has 14 amino acids. CDR1 and CDR2 (germline): SGHRS, YFSETQ. Here the CDR3 reads CASSLLAVADEQFF. The CDR3 DNA sequence: TGCGCCAGCAGCTTGCTAGCGGTTGCGGATGAGCAGTTCTTC.